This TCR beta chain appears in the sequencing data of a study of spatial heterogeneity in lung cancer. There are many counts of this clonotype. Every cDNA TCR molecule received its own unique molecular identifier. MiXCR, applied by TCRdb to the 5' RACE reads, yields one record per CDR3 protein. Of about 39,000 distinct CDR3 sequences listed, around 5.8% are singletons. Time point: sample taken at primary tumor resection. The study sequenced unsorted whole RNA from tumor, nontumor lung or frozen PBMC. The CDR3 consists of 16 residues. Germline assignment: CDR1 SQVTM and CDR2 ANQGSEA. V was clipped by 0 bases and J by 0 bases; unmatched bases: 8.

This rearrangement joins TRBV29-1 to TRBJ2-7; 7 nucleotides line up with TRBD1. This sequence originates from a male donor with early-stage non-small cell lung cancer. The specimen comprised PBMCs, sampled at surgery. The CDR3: CSVEDGATGVSYEQYF. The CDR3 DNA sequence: TGCAGCGTTGAAGATGGGGCCACAGGGGTCTCCTACGAGCAGTACTTC.